The rows below give T cell receptor beta chains drawn from one sample of a study of T cell responses to AZD1222 COVID-19 vaccine. TCRdb's copy holds only in-frame clones and misses some; the assay was immunoSEQ multiplex PCR. The sample has approximately 91,000 clones, about 88% seen once. The sequencing used peripheral blood, collected on day 0 of AZD1222 vaccination. Every receptor here comes from an adult in good health. Both conserved end residues are part of each CDR3. A D gene is named only where the DNA matches it firmly. Clone size is shown for a subset of rows, as once, few, many or a class of expanded clone.

j_call d_call clone_size v_call cdr3_aa cdr3_nt
TRBJ1-2 TRBD1 - TRBV6-5 CASSTSRTGGYGYTF TGTGCCAGCAGTACCTCTAGGACAGGGGGCTATGGCTACACCTTC
TRBJ1-5 - - TRBV18 CASSPTGNNQPQHF TGTGCCAGCTCACCAACCGGGAATAATCAGCCCCAGCATTTT
TRBJ2-2 - few TRBV30 CARDQNTGELFF TGTGCCCGTGACCAGAACACCGGGGAGCTGTTTTTT
TRBJ2-2 - few TRBV5-5 CASSPGGGAFNTGELFF TGTGCCAGCAGCCCGGGAGGGGGCGCGTTCAACACCGGGGAGCTGTTTTTT
TRBJ2-3 - once TRBV6-2/TRBV6-3 CASSPYEGDTQYF TGTGCCAGCAGTCCGTATGAGGGAGATACGCAGTATTTT
TRBJ2-2 TRBD1 once TRBV24-1 CATSDLPGQGNTGELFF TGTGCCACCAGTGATTTGCCGGGACAGGGGAACACCGGGGAGCTGTTTTTT
TRBJ2-1 TRBD1 - TRBV7-9 CASSRKRGQLASHNEQFF TGTGCCAGCAGCCGGAAGAGGGGACAGCTCGCCTCTCACAATGAGCAGTTCTTC
TRBJ1-1 TRBD1 - TRBV7-2 CASSENNWGQGKEAFF TGTGCCAGCAGCGAAAACAACTGGGGACAGGGAAAAGAAGCTTTCTTT
TRBJ2-7 - few TRBV7-8 CASSLRDGGPYEQYF TGTGCCAGCAGCCTTAGGGATGGGGGGCCCTACGAGCAGTACTTC
TRBJ1-3 - - TRBV9 CASSVRDTDSGNTIYF TGTGCCAGCAGCGTCCGGGACACTGACTCTGGAAACACCATATATTTT
TRBJ1-1 - - TRBV29-1 CSGRWDTEAFF TGCAGCGGGCGTTGGGACACTGAAGCTTTCTTT
TRBJ1-3 - - TRBV5-5 CASSLAGNTIYF TGTGCCAGCAGCTTGGCCGGAAACACCATATATTTT
TRBJ2-7 TRBD1 - TRBV19 CASSPGQGQPYEQYF TGTGCCAGTAGTCCGGGACAGGGCCAACCCTACGAGCAGTACTTC
TRBJ1-3 - - TRBV28 CASSYQGRNTIYF TGTGCCAGCAGTTATCAGGGTAGAAACACCATATATTTT
TRBJ2-3 - - TRBV19 CASSIRGSDTQYF TGTGCCAGTAGTATACGGGGGTCAGATACGCAGTATTTT
TRBJ1-2 TRBD1 few TRBV23-1 CASSPRTGTRGNYGYTF TGCGCCAGCAGTCCCCGGACAGGAACTAGAGGAAACTATGGCTACACCTTC
TRBJ2-1 TRBD1 - TRBV7-8 CASGRPGQGAYEQFF TGTGCCAGCGGCAGGCCGGGACAGGGGGCTTATGAGCAGTTCTTC
TRBJ1-2 - - TRBV19 CASMRADIIGYGYTF TGTGCCAGTATGCGGGCCGACATAATCGGCTATGGCTACACCTTC
TRBJ1-1 - - TRBV11-2 CASSQTGPRTEAFF TGTGCCAGCAGCCAGACAGGCCCGAGGACTGAAGCTTTCTTT
TRBJ1-2 - - TRBV5-5 CASSSGMGAGVIYGYTF TGTGCCAGCAGCTCGGGCATGGGGGCAGGGGTGATCTATGGCTACACCTTC
TRBJ2-5 - - TRBV5-4 CASSKLAETQYF TGTGCCAGCAGCAAGCTAGCGGAGACCCAGTACTTC
TRBJ2-7 TRBD1 - TRBV5-4 CASSPGDRGRYEQYF TGTGCCAGCAGCCCCGGGGACAGGGGCAGGTACGAGCAGTACTTC
TRBJ1-2 TRBD1 once TRBV9 CASSSDGTVANYGYTF TGTGCCAGCAGCTCCGACGGGACAGTTGCTAACTATGGCTACACCTTC
TRBJ1-1 - - TRBV5-1 CASSLVRVRDTEAFF TGCGCCAGCAGCTTGGTCAGGGTGAGAGACACTGAAGCTTTCTTT
TRBJ1-6 TRBD1 - TRBV28 CASSFTRGRESYNSPLHF TGTGCCAGCAGTTTTACCAGGGGGCGCGAATCCTATAATTCACCCCTCCACTTT
TRBJ2-5 TRBD2 - TRBV7-7 CASSLRSAGLETQYF TGTGCCAGCAGCTTAAGATCAGCGGGGTTAGAGACCCAGTACTTC
TRBJ1-1 - - TRBV7-2 CASSPDRTEAFF TGTGCCAGCAGCCCTGACAGAACTGAAGCTTTCTTT
TRBJ1-6 - once TRBV7-3 CASSPGASRNSPLHF TGTGCCAGCAGCCCGGGGGCCTCGAGGAATTCACCCCTCCACTTT
TRBJ1-2 TRBD1 - TRBV5-1 CASSLATGADYGYTF TGCGCCAGCAGCTTGGCAACAGGGGCCGACTATGGCTACACCTTC
TRBJ2-5 - - TRBV29-1 CSAISWQKETQYF TGCAGCGCCATAAGCTGGCAGAAAGAGACCCAGTACTTC
TRBJ2-7 - - TRBV9 CASSVESLLFGGNYEQYF TGTGCCAGCAGCGTAGAAAGCCTGCTTTTCGGGGGCAACTACGAGCAGTACTTC
TRBJ1-2 TRBD1 - TRBV11-2 CASSLALPGGSYTF TGTGCCAGCAGCTTAGCCTTACCAGGGGGGAGCTACACCTTC
TRBJ1-4 - - TRBV9 CASSVRGGAGNEKLFF TGTGCCAGCAGCGTACGGGGAGGAGCCGGTAATGAAAAACTGTTTTTT
TRBJ1-2 - - TRBV3-1/TRBV3-2 CASSQGERYGYTF TGTGCCAGCAGCCAAGGGGAGCGCTATGGCTACACCTTC
TRBJ2-1 - few TRBV9 CASSPASLGNNEQFF TGTGCCAGCAGCCCGGCCTCGTTGGGGAACAATGAGCAGTTCTTC
TRBJ2-5 - - TRBV29-1 CSVLAGAETQYF TGCAGCGTCCTGGCGGGGGCAGAGACCCAGTACTTC
TRBJ1-1 - - TRBV10-3 CAISESRQGKPEAFF TGTGCCATCAGTGAGTCGAGGCAGGGGAAACCTGAAGCTTTCTTT
TRBJ1-2 TRBD1 - TRBV9 CASSEGQNSPYGYTF TGTGCCAGCAGCGAGGGACAGAATTCCCCCTATGGCTACACCTTC
TRBJ1-4 - - TRBV5-6 CASSLDSGRTNEKLFF TGTGCCAGCAGCTTGGACTCGGGGAGGACTAATGAAAAACTGTTTTTT
TRBJ2-1 - - TRBV25-1 CASSEGNEQFF TGTGCCAGCAGTGAGGGGAATGAGCAGTTCTTC
TRBJ2-1 - - TRBV15 CATSRDRRVLGNEQFF TGTGCCACCAGCAGAGATCGACGGGTCCTGGGGAATGAGCAGTTCTTC
TRBJ2-3 - - TRBV20-1 CSASLGGTDTQYF TGCAGTGCCAGTCTCGGGGGCACAGATACGCAGTATTTT
TRBJ1-6 TRBD1 - TRBV9 CASSVDRGDSPLHF TGTGCCAGCAGCGTGGACAGGGGAGATTCACCCCTCCACTTT
TRBJ1-1 TRBD1 - TRBV4-1 CASSQEKRQGGTEAFF TGCGCCAGCAGCCAAGAAAAGCGACAGGGTGGCACTGAAGCTTTCTTT
TRBJ1-6 - few TRBV30 CAWTYGGQGPLHF TGTGCCTGGACCTACGGAGGCCAAGGGCCCCTCCACTTT
TRBJ2-7 TRBD2 once TRBV3-1/TRBV3-2 CASSHETASGESYEQYF TGTGCCAGCAGCCATGAAACCGCTAGCGGGGAGAGCTACGAGCAGTACTTC
TRBJ1-4 - - TRBV9 CASSVKGGEKLFF TGTGCCAGCAGCGTAAAGGGCGGGGAAAAACTGTTTTTT
TRBJ1-5 - - TRBV10-3 CAISAQGISGVQPQHF TGTGCCATCAGTGCGCAGGGAATATCAGGTGTTCAGCCCCAGCATTTT
TRBJ1-2 TRBD1 - TRBV7-9 CAIETLQGRYGYTF TGTGCCATCGAAACGCTACAGGGGCGCTATGGCTACACCTTC
TRBJ1-3 - - TRBV19 CATSPGSELGDPGNTIYF TGTGCCACCTCTCCCGGGTCCGAGCTGGGGGACCCTGGAAACACCATATATTTT
TRBJ2-7 TRBD2 - TRBV25-1 CASSARTSDNEQYF TGTGCCAGCAGTGCTCGGACTAGCGACAACGAGCAGTACTTC
TRBJ2-3 - - TRBV7-9 CASSPKFADTQYF TGTGCCAGCAGCCCCAAGTTCGCGGATACGCAGTATTTT
TRBJ2-1 TRBD2 - TRBV6-2/TRBV6-3 CASSKYRTGTTYNEQFF TGTGCCAGCAGTAAATATAGGACCGGGACTACCTACAATGAGCAGTTCTTC